This T cell receptor (beta chain) was sequenced in a study of tumor-infiltrating lymphocytes in primary liver carcinoma. Turning to the study itself: Stage T1-T3 N0M0 and a size of 4.2 to 10 cm characterized the tumors. Samples produced roughly 3.65 to 7.5 million productive TCRbeta reads, comparable across tissue types.

Germline V gives CDR1 KGHDR, CDR2 SFDVKD. The CDR3 contains 18 residues. V was cut by 6 bases and J by 4 bases, with 25 bases left in between. This clonotype showed up just a few times. Its antigen is still unknown. RNA was extracted from whole blood without cell sorting, alongside germline DNA. Findings of the study overall: Because of bulk unsorted sampling, CD4+ and CD8+ repertoires were not subjected to comparison.

Starting material of 400 to 600 ng total RNA yielded TCR beta cDNA via a constant-region primer. Libraries covering TCR beta were generated through three nested multiplex PCR rounds (using a slightly modified ARM-PCR). Use of TRBV1-TRBV30 forward primers with a C-beta reverse primer characterized the first two PCR rounds, which lasted roughly 9 cycles each. MiXCR was run by TCRdb on the multiplex PCR reads, yielding one entry per CDR3 protein. Counted here are 300,000 to 400,000 distinct CDR3 sequences, approximately 65% occurring once; the ten biggest clones make up about 6%. Source material: peripheral blood. The J gene is TRBJ2-3, the V gene TRBV24-1; perhaps D is TRBD1 or TRBD2 (7 bases each). The TCR comes from a man aged 35 to 55 with primary liver carcinoma and hepatitis B virus infection. This CDR3 reads CATSNTNSGIGGPDTQYF. CDR3 sequence (DNA): TGTGCCACCAGTAATACCAACAGCGGGATAGGGGGCCCAGATACGCAGTATTTT.